This T cell receptor (beta chain) was obtained from a study of CD8 T cells in ankylosing spondylitis. Study-wide findings and caveats: Clones linked with disease were CD8+ and fairly uncommon in the peripheral blood. In ankylosing spondylitis blood, a motif of roughly eight highly homologous TCR beta variants appeared characteristic.

Concerning this clonotype itself: Antigen: not known.

Germline CDR1 is MNHNS and CDR2 is SASEGT. There are 15 residues in the CDR3. V shed 3 bases and J shed 1 base, with 13 bases lying between them. The authors made TCR beta libraries by quantitative 5'-RACE with molecular barcodes. Each CDR3 protein gets one entry after TCRdb re-called the 5' RACE reads with MiXCR. The sample holds 380,000 or so distinct CDR3 sequences, 20% to 25% seen once. The sample taken for sequencing was blood, either unsorted or a sorted T cell fraction (not recorded which). The V call is TRBV6-1, the J call TRBJ2-7; maybe TRBD1 (6 bases). This receptor was obtained from a male donor with ankylosing spondylitis or in good health (not recorded which). As DNA, the CDR3 is TGTGCCAGCAGTGACGCTCCAGGGGCGTCCTACGAGCAGTACTTC. Amino acids: CASSDAPGASYEQYF.